This T cell receptor (beta chain) derives from a study of cytotoxic CD8 clonotypes in ibrutinib-treated CLL. Study information: Response samples were obtained once patients had received a median roughly 11 months of treatment, range 6 to 36. Study-level findings and limits: Clonality was elevated at ibrutinib response and had returned toward baseline at progression. Treatment left the uncommon public clonotypes either contracted or stable in frequency.

Trimming pared 1 base from V and 1 base from J, leaving 10 bases between. The length of the CDR3 is 15 residues. Germline V lookup: CDR1 SGHTA, CDR2 FQGNSA. Clones were read by immunoSEQ multiplex PCR, and TCRdb kept only the in-frame ones, dropping some. This table holds 150,000 to 200,000 clones, roughly 72% found once. As concerns this clone: The antigen is not known.

The sequence was obtained from a human donor with chronic lymphocytic leukemia. Sequenced material: PBMCs, taken after 24 months of ibrutinib treatment. The rearrangement joins TRBV7-2 to TRBJ1-1; D remains unclear. For the CDR3, the DNA is TGTGCCAGCAGCTTAGTTCCAGGAGGGAACACTGAAGCTTTCTTT. It is translated as CASSLVPGGNTEAFF.